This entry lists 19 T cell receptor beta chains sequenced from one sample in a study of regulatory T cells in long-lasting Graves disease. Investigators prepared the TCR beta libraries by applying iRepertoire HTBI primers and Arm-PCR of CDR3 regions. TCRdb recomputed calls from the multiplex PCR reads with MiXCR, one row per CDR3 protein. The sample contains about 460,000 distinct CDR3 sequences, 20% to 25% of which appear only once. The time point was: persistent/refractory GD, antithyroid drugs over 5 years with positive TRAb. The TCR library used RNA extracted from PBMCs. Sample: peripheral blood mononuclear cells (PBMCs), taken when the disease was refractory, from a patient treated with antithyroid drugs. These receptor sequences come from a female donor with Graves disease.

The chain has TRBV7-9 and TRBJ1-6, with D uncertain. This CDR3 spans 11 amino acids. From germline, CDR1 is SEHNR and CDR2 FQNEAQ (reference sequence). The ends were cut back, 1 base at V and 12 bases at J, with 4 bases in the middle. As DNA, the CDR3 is TGTGCCAGCAGCTTAGGGGAACCCCTCCACTTT. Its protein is CASSLGEPLHF.

CDR3 nucleotides: TGTGCCTGGAGTACATATACTGGAAACACCATATATTTT. The encoded protein is CAWSTYTGNTIYF. The chain couples TRBV30 to TRBJ1-3; unclear D gene. V shed 2 bases and J shed 2 bases, with 7 bases lying between them. The germline V gene has CDR1 GTSNPN and CDR2 SVGIG (reference sequence). This CDR3 region has 13 residues.

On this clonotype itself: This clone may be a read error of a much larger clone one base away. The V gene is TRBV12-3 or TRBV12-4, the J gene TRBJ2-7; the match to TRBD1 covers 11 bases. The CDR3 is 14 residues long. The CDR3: CASSPGTGGGERYF. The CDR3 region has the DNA TGTGCCAGCAGTCCAGGGACAGGGGGGGGCGAGCGGTACTTC.

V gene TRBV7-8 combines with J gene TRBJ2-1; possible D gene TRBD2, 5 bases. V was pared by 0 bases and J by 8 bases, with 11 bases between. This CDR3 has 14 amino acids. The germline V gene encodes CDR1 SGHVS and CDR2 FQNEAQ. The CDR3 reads CASSLAGDRHEQFF. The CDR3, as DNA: TGTGCCAGCAGCTTAGCGGGAGACCGGCATGAGCAGTTCTTC.

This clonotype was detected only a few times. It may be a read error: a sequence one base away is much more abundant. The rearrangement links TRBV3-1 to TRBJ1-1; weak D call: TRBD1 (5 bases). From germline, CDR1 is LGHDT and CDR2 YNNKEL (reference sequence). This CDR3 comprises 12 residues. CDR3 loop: CASSRGNAEAFF. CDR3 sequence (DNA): TGTGCCAGCAGCCGGGGGAACGCTGAAGCTTTCTTT.

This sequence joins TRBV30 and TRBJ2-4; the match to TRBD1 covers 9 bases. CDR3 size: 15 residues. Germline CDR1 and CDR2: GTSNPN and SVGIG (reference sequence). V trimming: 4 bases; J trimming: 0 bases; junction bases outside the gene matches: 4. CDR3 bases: TGTGCCTGGACTCAGGACAGGGGAGCCAAAAACATTCAGTACTTC. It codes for CAWTQDRGAKNIQYF.

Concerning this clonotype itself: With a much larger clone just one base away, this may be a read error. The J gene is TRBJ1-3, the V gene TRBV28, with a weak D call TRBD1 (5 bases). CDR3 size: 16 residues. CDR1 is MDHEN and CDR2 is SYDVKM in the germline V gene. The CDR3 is CAGSQPGPNSGNTIYF. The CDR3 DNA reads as TGTGCCGGCAGCCAACCGGGACCCAACTCTGGAAACACCATATATTTT.

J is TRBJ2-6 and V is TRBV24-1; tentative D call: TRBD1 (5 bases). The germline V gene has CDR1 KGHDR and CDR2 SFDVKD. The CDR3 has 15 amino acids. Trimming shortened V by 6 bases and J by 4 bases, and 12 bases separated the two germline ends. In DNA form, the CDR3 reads TGTGCCACCAGTCCCGGCCCAGGGGGGGCCAACGTCCTGACTTTC. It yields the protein CATSPGPGGANVLTF.

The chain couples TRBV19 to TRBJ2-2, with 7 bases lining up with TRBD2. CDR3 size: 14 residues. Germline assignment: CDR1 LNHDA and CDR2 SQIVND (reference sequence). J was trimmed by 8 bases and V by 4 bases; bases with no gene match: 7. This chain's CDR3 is CASSTLGGRGELFF. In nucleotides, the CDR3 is TGTGCCAGTAGTACCTTGGGCGGGAGAGGGGAGCTGTTTTTT.

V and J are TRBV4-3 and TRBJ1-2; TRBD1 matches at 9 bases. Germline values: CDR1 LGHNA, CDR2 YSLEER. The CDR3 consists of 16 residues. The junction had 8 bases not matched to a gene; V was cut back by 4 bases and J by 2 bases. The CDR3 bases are TGCGCCAGCAGCCTAGGGACCGGGACAGGGAACTATGGCTACACCTTC. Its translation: CASSLGTGTGNYGYTF.

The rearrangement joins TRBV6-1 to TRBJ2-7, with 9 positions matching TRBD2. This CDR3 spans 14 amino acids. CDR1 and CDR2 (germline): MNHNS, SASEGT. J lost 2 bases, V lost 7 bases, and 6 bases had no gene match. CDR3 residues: CASTRGGAAYEQYF. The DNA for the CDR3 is TGTGCCAGCACCCGCGGGGGGGCGGCCTACGAGCAGTACTTC.

In nucleotides, the CDR3 is TGTGCCAGCAGCCAAGAAGGGGGAGGAGGCGAGCAGTACTTC. It encodes CASSQEGGGGEQYF. The V and J genes are TRBV3-1 and TRBJ2-7; D possibly uses TRBD1 or TRBD2 (6 bases each). V lost 0 bases to trimming and J lost 6 bases, with 12 bases between them. The CDR3 runs 14 residues. Germline assignment: CDR1 LGHDT and CDR2 YNNKEL (reference sequence).

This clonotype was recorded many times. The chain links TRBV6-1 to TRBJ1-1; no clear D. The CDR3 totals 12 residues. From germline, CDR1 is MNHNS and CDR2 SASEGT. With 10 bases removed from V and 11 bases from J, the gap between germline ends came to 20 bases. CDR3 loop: CATPKAGRKAFF. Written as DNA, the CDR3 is TGTGCCACCCCGAAGGCAGGACGAAAGGCTTTCTTT.

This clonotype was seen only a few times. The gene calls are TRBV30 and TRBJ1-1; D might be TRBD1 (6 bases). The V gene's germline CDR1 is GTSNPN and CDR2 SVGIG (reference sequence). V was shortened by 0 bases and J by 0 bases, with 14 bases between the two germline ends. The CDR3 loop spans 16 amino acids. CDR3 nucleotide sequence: TGTGCCTGGAGTGTAGACCAGACAGGATTGAACACTGAAGCTTTCTTT. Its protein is CAWSVDQTGLNTEAFF.

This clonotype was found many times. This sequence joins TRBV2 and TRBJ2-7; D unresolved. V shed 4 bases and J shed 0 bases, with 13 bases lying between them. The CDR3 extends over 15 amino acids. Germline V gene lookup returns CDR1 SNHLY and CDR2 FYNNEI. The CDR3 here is CASSVQQASSYEQYF. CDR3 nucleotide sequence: TGTGCCAGCAGTGTACAGCAGGCGAGCTCCTACGAGCAGTACTTC.

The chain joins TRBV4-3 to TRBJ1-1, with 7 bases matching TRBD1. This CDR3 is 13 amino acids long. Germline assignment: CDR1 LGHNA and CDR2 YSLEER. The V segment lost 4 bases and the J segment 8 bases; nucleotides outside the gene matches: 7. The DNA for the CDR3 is TGCGCCAGCAGCCCGACCGGGACAGTCGAAGCTTTCTTT. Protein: CASSPTGTVEAFF.

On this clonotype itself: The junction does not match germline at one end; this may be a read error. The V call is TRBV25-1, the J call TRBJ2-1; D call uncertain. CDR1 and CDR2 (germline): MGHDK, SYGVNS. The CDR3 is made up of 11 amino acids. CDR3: CASSEYTEQFF. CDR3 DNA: TGTGCCAGCAGTGAGTACACTGAGCAGTTCTTC.

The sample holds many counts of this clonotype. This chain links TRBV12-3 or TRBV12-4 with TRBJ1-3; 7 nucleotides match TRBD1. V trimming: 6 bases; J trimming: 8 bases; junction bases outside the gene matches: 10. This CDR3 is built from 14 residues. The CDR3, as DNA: TGTGCCAGCAGCCTAGGACAGGACCGGGACACCATATATTTT. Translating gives CASSLGQDRDTIYF.

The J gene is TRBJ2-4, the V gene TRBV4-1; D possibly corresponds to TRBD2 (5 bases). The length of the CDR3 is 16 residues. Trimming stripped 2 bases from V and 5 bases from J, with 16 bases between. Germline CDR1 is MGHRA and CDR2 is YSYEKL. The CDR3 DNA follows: TGCGCCAGCAGCCAATTGGTGGGGAGTAGTGAAAACATTCAGTACTTC. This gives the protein CASSQLVGSSENIQYF.